A selection of T cell receptor beta chains follows, all from one sample in a study of OX40 agonist ivuxolimab in advanced cancers. Here immunoSEQ multiplex PCR was the method, and the copy in TCRdb shows in-frame clones only, minus some. The table includes 50,000 to 75,000 clones, 84% detected once. Sample: CD4+ or CD8+ T cells sorted from blood, taken in a trial of the OX40 agonist ivuxolimab. Source of these receptors: an adult with an advanced solid tumor such as melanoma, head and neck, liver or kidney cancer. Each CDR3 is given with its conserved first and last residue. D genes are given only for firm matches. Clone size is not always given. Where it is, it says once, few, many or a class for expanded clones.

D	J	size	V	CDR3	DNA
TRBD1	TRBJ2-1	few	TRBV29-1	CSVGTGFLGYNEQFF	TGCAGCGTGGGGACAGGGTTTTTAGGCTACAATGAGCAGTTCTTC
TRBD1	TRBJ2-2	NA	TRBV2	CASRAGTANTGELFF	TGTGCCAGCAGAGCCGGGACAGCGAACACCGGGGAGCTGTTTTTT
TRBD2	TRBJ2-1	few	TRBV11-2	CASSAIPGLAGYNEQFF	TGTGCCAGCAGCGCCATACCGGGACTAGCGGGGTACAATGAGCAGTTCTTC
NA	TRBJ1-1	NA	TRBV7-2	CASSPLSGRNTEAFF	TGTGCCAGCAGCCCTTTGTCTGGGCGTAACACTGAAGCTTTCTTT
TRBD1	TRBJ2-7	NA	TRBV7-2	CASSQADRGLPEEQYF	TGTGCCAGCAGCCAAGCAGACAGGGGGCTACCCGAAGAGCAGTACTTC
NA	TRBJ1-4	NA	TRBV28	CASSFGGTNEKLFF	TGTGCCAGCAGTTTCGGGGGCACTAATGAAAAACTGTTTTTT
NA	TRBJ2-5	NA	TRBV10-3	CAISSAIQETQYF	TGTGCCATCTCTAGCGCGATCCAAGAGACCCAGTACTTC
NA	TRBJ2-7	NA	TRBV4-2	CASSQDWQGSYEQYF	TGTGCCAGCAGCCAAGATTGGCAGGGTTCCTACGAGCAGTACTTC
NA	TRBJ1-1	few	TRBV12-1	CASSIYPGTGNDRTEAFF	TGTGCCAGCAGCATATATCCCGGGACAGGGAACGATCGCACTGAAGCTTTCTTT
NA	TRBJ1-6	NA	TRBV5-1	CASSLATFASDARDSPLHF	TGCGCCAGCAGCTTGGCCACCTTTGCCAGCGACGCGAGGGATTCACCCCTCCACTTT
NA	TRBJ1-1	NA	TRBV10-3	CAISESPKNTEAFF	TGTGCCATCAGTGAGTCACCAAAGAACACTGAAGCTTTCTTT
TRBD1	TRBJ2-1	NA	TRBV6-4	CASSDSMGDRGLGDEQFF	TGTGCCAGCAGTGACTCGATGGGTGACAGGGGGCTCGGCGATGAGCAGTTCTTC
NA	TRBJ1-6	NA	TRBV28	CASFGQLNSPLHF	TGTGCCAGTTTCGGCCAGTTGAATTCACCCCTCCACTTT
TRBD1	TRBJ2-5	NA	TRBV15	CATSARTGGSGETQYF	TGTGCCACCAGCGCCCGGACAGGGGGGAGTGGCGAGACCCAGTACTTC
NA	TRBJ1-6	NA	TRBV6-5	CASSSDLEVGSLHF	TGTGCCAGCAGTTCGGACCTTGAAGTAGGATCCCTCCACTTT
TRBD1	TRBJ2-1	NA	TRBV11-3	CASSRARGQGTLAFF	TGTGCCAGCAGCCGCGCCCGGGGACAGGGGACACTGGCGTTCTTC
NA	TRBJ1-1	NA	TRBV27	CASSLRGNTEAFF	TGTGCCAGCAGTTTAAGGGGGAACACTGAAGCTTTCTTT
TRBD1	TRBJ1-2	NA	TRBV28	CASKLDRGPGYTF	TGTGCCAGCAAGCTGGACAGGGGGCCTGGCTACACCTTC
NA	TRBJ1-2	few	TRBV27	CASSFRGAGYYGYTF	TGTGCCAGCAGTTTTAGGGGGGCGGGGTACTATGGCTACACCTTC
TRBD1	TRBJ2-7	NA	TRBV5-4	CASSRDSYEQYF	TGTGCCAGCAGCCGGGACAGCTACGAGCAGTACTTC
TRBD2	TRBJ2-1	NA	TRBV27	CASNPTGTRSNEQFF	TGTGCCAGCAATCCGACCGGGACTAGGAGCAATGAGCAGTTCTTC
TRBD1	TRBJ1-2	few	TRBV19	CASSPSDRGAFYGYTF	TGTGCCAGTAGTCCTTCGGACAGGGGGGCATTCTATGGCTACACCTTC